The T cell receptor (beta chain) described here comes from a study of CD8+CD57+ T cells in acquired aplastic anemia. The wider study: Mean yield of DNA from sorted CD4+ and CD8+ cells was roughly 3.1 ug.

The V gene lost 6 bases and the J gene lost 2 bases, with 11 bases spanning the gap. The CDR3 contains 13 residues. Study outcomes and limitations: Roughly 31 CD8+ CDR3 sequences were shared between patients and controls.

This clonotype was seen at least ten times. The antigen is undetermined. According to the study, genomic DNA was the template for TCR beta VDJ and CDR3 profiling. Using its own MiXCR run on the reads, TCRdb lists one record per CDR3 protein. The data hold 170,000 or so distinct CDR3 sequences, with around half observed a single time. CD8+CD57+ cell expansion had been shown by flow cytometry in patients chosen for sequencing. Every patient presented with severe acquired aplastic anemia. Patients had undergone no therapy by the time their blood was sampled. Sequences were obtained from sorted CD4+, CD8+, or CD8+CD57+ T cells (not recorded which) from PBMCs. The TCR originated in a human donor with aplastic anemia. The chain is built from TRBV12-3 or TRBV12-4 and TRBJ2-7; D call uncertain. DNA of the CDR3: TGTGCCAGCAGCTACGCCGTAACCTACGAGCAGTACTTC. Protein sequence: CASSYAVTYEQYF.